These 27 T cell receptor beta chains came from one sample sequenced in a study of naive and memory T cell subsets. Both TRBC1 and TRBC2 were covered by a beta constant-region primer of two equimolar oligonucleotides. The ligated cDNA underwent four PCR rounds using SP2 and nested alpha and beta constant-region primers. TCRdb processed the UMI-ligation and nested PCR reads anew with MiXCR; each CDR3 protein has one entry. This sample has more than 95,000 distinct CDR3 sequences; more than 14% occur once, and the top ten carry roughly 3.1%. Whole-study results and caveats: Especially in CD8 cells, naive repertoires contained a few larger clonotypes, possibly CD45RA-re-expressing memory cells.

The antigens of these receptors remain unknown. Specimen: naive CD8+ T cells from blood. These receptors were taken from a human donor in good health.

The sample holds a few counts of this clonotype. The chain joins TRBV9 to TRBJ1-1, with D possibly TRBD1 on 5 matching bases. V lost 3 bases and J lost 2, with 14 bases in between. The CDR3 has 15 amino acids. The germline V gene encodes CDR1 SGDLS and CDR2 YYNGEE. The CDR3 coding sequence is TGTGCCAGCAGCGGGCGACAGTCGCTCAACACTGAAGCTTTCTTT. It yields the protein CASSGRQSLNTEAFF.

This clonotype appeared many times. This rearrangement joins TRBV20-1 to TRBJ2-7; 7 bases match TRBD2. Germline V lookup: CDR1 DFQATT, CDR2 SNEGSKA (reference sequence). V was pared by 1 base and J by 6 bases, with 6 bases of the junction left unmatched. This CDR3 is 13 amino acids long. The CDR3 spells CSARASGGLEQYF. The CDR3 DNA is TGCAGTGCTAGAGCGTCGGGGGGTCTCGAGCAGTACTTC.

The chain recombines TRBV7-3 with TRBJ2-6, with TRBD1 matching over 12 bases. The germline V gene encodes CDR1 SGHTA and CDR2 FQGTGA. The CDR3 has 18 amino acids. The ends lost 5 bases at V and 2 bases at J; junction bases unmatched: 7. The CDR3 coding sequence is TGTGCCAGCAGCCCAACCGGGACAGGGGGCGCTGGGGCCAACGTCCTGACTTTC. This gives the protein CASSPTGTGGAGANVLTF. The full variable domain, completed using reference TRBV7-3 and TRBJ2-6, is GAGVSQTPSNKVTEKGKYVELRCDPISGHTALYWYRQSLGQGPEFLIYFQGTGAADDSGLPNDRFFAVRPEGSVSTLKIQRTERGDSAVYLCASSPTGTGGAGANVLTFGAGSRLTVL.

This CDR3 reads CSVVWQTQYF. For the CDR3, the DNA is TGCAGCGTTGTTTGGCAGACCCAGTACTTC. The chain combines TRBV29-1 with TRBJ2-5; no clear D gene. The CDR3 totals 10 residues. Trimming shortened V by 4 bases and J by 6 bases, and 6 bases separated the two germline ends. Germline CDR1 is SQVTM and CDR2 is ANQGSEA.

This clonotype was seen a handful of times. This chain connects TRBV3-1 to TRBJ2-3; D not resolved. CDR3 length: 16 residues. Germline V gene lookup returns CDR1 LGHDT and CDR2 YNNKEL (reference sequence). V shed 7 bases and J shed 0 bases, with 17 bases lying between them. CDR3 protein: CASTEAPGGSTDTQYF. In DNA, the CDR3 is TGTGCCAGCACCGAAGCTCCTGGCGGTAGCACAGATACGCAGTATTTT.

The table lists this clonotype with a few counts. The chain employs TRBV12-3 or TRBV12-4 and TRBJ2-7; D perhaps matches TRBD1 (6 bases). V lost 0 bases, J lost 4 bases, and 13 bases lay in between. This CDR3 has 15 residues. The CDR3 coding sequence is TGTGCCAGCAGTTTAGCCGTCAGGGGCAATTACGAGCAGTACTTC. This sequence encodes CASSLAVRGNYEQYF.

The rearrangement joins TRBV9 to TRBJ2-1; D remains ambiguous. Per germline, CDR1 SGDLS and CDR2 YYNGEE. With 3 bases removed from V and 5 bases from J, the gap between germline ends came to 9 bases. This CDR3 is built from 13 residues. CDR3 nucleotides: TGTGCCAGCAGCGCCCCACGACACAATGAGCAGTTCTTC. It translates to CASSAPRHNEQFF.

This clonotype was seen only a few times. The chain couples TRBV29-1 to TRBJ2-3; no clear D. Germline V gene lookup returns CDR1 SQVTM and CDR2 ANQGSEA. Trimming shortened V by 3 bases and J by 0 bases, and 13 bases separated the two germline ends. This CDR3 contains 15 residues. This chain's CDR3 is CSVDSGHHSTDTQYF. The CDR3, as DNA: TGCAGCGTTGATTCTGGGCACCACAGCACAGATACGCAGTATTTT.

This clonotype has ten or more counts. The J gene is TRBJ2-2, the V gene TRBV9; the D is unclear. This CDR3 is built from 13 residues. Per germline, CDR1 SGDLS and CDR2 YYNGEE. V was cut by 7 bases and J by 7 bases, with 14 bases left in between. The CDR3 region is CASGDQGFGELFF. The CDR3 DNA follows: TGTGCCAGCGGTGACCAAGGGTTCGGGGAGCTGTTTTTT. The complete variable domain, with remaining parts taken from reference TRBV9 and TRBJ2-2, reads DSGVTQTPKHLITATGQRVTLRCSPRSGDLSVYWYQQSLDQGLQFLIQYYNGEERAKGNILERFSAQQFPDLHSELNLSSLELGDSALYFCASGDQGFGELFFGEGSRLTVL.

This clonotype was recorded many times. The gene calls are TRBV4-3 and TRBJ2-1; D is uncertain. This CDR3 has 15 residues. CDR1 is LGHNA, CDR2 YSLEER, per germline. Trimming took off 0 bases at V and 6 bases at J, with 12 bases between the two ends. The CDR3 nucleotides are TGCGCCAGCAGCCAAGATCTGGCCCATCCCAATGAGCAGTTCTTC. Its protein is CASSQDLAHPNEQFF.

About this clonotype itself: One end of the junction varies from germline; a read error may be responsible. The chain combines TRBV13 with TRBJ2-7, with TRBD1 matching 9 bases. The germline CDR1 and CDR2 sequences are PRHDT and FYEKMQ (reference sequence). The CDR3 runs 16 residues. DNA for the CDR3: TGTGCCAGCAGCTTAGGCCGTGACAGGGGGTCCTCCGAGCAGTACTTC. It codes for CASSLGRDRGSSEQYF.

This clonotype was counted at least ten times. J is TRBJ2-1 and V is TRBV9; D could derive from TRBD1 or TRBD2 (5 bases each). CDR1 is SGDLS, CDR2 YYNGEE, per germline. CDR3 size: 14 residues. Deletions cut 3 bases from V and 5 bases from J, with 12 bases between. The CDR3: CASSASGTNNEQFF. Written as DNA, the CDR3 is TGTGCCAGCAGCGCTTCCGGGACGAACAATGAGCAGTTCTTC.

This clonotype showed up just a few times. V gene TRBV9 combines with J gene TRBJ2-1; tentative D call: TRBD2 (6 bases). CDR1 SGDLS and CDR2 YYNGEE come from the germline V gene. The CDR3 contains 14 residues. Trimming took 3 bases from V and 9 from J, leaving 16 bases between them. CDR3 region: CASSADLLAGEQFF. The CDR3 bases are TGTGCCAGCAGCGCGGACCTACTAGCTGGTGAGCAGTTCTTC.

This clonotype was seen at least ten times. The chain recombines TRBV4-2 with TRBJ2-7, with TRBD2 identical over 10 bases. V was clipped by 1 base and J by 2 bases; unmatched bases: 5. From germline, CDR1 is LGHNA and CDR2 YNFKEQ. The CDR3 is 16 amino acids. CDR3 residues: CASSQGTSGGPYEQYF. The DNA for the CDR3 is TGTGCCAGCAGCCAAGGGACTAGCGGAGGCCCCTACGAGCAGTACTTC.

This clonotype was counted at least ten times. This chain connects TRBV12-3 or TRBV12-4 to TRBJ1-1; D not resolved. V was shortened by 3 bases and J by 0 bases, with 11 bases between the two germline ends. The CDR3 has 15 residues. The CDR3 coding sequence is TGTGCCAGCAGTTTCCGTTCAGTATTGAACACTGAAGCTTTCTTT. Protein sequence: CASSFRSVLNTEAFF.

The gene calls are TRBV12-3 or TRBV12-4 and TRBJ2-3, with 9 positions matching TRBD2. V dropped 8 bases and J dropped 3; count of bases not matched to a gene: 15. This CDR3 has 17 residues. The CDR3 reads CASGSSLLTSGTDTQYF. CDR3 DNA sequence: TGTGCCAGCGGATCCTCCCTCCTGACTAGCGGAACAGATACGCAGTATTTT.

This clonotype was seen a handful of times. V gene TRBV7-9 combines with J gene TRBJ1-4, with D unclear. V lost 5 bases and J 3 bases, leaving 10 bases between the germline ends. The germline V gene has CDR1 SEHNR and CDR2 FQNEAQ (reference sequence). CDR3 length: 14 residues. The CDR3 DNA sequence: TGTGCCAGCAGCCCGACCGTGGCTAATGAAAAACTGTTTTTT. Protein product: CASSPTVANEKLFF.

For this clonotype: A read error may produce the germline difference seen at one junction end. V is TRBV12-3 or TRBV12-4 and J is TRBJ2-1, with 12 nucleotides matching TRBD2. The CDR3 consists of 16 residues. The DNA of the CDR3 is TGTGCCAGCACCCCGGATTCTACTAGCGGGAGGAACCCAAAGCTCTTC. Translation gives CASTPDSTSGRNPKLF.

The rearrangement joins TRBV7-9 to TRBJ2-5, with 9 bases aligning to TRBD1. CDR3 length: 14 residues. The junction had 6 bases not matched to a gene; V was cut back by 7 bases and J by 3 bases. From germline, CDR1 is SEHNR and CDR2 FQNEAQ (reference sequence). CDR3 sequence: CASTPRTGEETQYF. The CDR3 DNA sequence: TGTGCCAGCACCCCTCGGACAGGGGAAGAGACCCAGTACTTC.

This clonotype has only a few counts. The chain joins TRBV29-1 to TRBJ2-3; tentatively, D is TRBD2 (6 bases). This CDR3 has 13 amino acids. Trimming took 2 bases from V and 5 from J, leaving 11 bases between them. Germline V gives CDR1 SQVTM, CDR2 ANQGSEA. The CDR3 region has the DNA TGCAGCGTTGAACCCGGAGGGGAAGATACGCAGTATTTT. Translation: CSVEPGGEDTQYF.

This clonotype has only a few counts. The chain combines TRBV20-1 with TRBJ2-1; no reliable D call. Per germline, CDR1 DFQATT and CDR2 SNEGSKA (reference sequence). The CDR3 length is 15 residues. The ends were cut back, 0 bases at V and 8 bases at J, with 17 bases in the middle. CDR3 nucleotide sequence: TGCAGTGCTAGAGATGGAGACATTGGCTTCCATGAGCAGTTCTTC. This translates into CSARDGDIGFHEQFF.

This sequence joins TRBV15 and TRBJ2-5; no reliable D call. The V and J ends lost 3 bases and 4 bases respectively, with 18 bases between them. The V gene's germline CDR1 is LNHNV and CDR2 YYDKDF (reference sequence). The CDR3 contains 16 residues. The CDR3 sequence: CATSRKLQKHIETQYF. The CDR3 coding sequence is TGTGCCACCAGCAGGAAACTCCAGAAACATATAGAGACCCAGTACTTC.

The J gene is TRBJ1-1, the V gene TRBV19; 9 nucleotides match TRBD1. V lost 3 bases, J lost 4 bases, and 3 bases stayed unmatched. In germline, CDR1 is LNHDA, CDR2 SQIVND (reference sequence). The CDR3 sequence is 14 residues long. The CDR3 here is CASSIGTGFTEAFF. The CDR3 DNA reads TGTGCCAGTAGTATTGGGACAGGGTTCACTGAAGCTTTCTTT. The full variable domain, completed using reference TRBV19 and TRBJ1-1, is DGGITQSPKYLFRKEGQNVTLSCEQNLNHDAMYWYRQDPGQGLRLIYYSQIVNDFQKGDIAEGYSVSREKKESFPLTVTSAQKNPTAFYLCASSIGTGFTEAFFGQGTRLTVV.

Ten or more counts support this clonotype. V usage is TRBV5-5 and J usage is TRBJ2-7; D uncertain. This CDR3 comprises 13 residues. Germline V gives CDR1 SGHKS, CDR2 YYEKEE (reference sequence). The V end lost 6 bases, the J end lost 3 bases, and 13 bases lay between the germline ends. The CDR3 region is CASTTGWSYEQYF. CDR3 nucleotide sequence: TGTGCCAGCACCACGGGTTGGAGCTACGAGCAGTACTTC.

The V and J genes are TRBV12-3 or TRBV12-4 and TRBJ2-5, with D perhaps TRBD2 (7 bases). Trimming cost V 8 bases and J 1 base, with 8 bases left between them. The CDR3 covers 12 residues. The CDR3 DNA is TGTGCCAGCGGGGGGGCCCAAGAGACCCAGTACTTC. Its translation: CASGGAQETQYF.

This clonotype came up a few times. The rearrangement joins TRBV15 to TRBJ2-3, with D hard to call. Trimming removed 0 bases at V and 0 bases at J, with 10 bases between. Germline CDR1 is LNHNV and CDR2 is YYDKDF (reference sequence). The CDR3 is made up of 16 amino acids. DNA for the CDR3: TGTGCCACCAGCAGAGATGGGAAGACTAGCACAGATACGCAGTATTTT. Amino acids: CATSRDGKTSTDTQYF.

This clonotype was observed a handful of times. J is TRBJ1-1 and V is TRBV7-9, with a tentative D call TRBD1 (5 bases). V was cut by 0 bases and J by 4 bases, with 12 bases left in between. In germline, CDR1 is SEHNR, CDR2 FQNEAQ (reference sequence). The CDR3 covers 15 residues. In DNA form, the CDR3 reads TGTGCCAGCAGCTTAGCCCAGGGCGTGGGCACTGAAGCTTTCTTT. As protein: CASSLAQGVGTEAFF.